The 32 T cell receptor beta chains in this list originate from one sample, sequenced in a study of cytomegalovirus exposure and HLA in healthy donors. Here immunoSEQ multiplex PCR was the method, and the copy in TCRdb shows in-frame clones only, minus some. Of roughly 330,000 clones in the sample, 87% were seen once. Sequences were obtained from PBMCs. These receptors all stem from a woman younger than 45 in good health and CMV-seropositive.

V gene TRBV9 combines with J gene TRBJ1-2, with D unresolved. Trimming removed 4 bases at V and 5 bases at J, with 24 bases between. The V gene's germline CDR1 is SGDLS and CDR2 YYNGEE. This CDR3 is built from 17 residues. The CDR3 bases are TGTGCCAGCAGCCGCTCACTCTACGATAGGGATTATTATGGCTACACCTTC. Its protein product is CASSRSLYDRDYYGYTF.

The CDR3 bases are TGCGCCAGCAGCGGGAGCGCGAACACCGGGGAGCTGTTTTTT. It specifies CASSGSANTGELFF. The chain uses TRBV5-1 and TRBJ2-2, with D perhaps TRBD2 (5 bases). The CDR3 loop spans 14 amino acids. Germline CDR1 and CDR2: SGHRS and YFSETQ. Trimming took off 4 bases at V and 0 bases at J, with 7 bases between the two ends.

This sequence joins TRBV27 and TRBJ1-2; maybe TRBD1 (6 bases). V lost 1 base and J 6 bases, leaving 18 bases between the germline ends. This CDR3 contains 16 residues. Per the germline V gene, CDR1 is MNHEY and CDR2 is SMNVEV (reference sequence). Here the CDR3 reads CASSLLAGLSGDGYTF. For the CDR3, the DNA is TGTGCCAGCAGTTTATTGGCTGGACTTTCAGGGGATGGCTACACCTTC.

The chain combines TRBV11-3 with TRBJ2-5; TRBD2 agrees at 14 bases. Germline assignment: CDR1 SGHNT and CDR2 YENEEA. V gave up 5 bases and J gave up 5 bases; unmatched junction bases: 7. The CDR3 has 16 residues. The CDR3 reads CASSHGTSGGGETQYF. CDR3 bases: TGTGCCAGCAGCCATGGGACTAGCGGGGGTGGGGAGACCCAGTACTTC. The full variable domain, its missing parts supplied by reference TRBV11-3 and TRBJ2-5, is EAGVVQSPRYKIIEKKQPVAFWCNPISGHNTLYWYLQNLGQGPELLIRYENEEAVDDSQLPKDRFSAERLKGVDSTLKIQPAELGDSAVYLCASSHGTSGGGETQYFGPGTRLLVL.

V and J are TRBV27 and TRBJ2-7; D not certain. Germline CDR1 reads MNHEY; CDR2 reads SMNVEV (reference sequence). This CDR3 spans 16 amino acids. V was cut by 5 bases and J by 5 bases, with 22 bases left in between. The CDR3 nucleotides read TGTGCCAGCAGTGGCCGAATGGCGGTTCGGCCCCACGAGCAGTACTTC. This encodes CASSGRMAVRPHEQYF.

The genes are TRBV2 and TRBJ2-5; D may be TRBD2 (6 bases). The CDR3 totals 13 residues. Trimming took 7 bases from V and 0 from J, leaving 9 bases between them. Germline lookup yields CDR1 SNHLY and CDR2 FYNNEI. The CDR3 loop reads CASNGGYQETQYF. In DNA, the CDR3 is TGTGCCAGCAACGGAGGGTACCAAGAGACCCAGTACTTC. Together with reference TRBV2 and TRBJ2-5, the CDR3 gives the full variable domain: EPEVTQTPSHQVTQMGQEVILRCVPISNHLYFYWYRQILGQKVEFLVSFYNNEISEKSEIFDDQFSVERPDGSNFTLKIRSTKLEDSAMYFCASNGGYQETQYFGPGTRLLVL.

Written as DNA, the CDR3 is TGTGCCAGTAAAGTGGGAGCGAACACCGGGGAGCTGTTTTTT. The encoded protein is CASKVGANTGELFF. The chain uses TRBV19 and TRBJ2-2, with D maybe TRBD2 (5 bases). Germline V gene data show CDR1 as LNHDA and CDR2 as SQIVND (reference sequence). The CDR3 loop spans 14 amino acids. Trimming shortened V by 7 bases and J by 0 bases, and 9 bases separated the two germline ends.

The chain has TRBV27 and TRBJ2-5; D tentatively fits TRBD1 or TRBD2 (7 bases each). This CDR3 is built from 16 residues. Germline values: CDR1 MNHEY, CDR2 SMNVEV (reference sequence). V lost 5 bases to trimming and J lost 5 bases, with 21 bases between them. The CDR3 sequence is CASSLKTGAGGETQYF. The CDR3 DNA is TGTGCCAGCAGTCTTAAAACAGGGGCCGGGGGGGAGACCCAGTACTTC.

This clone showed up just once. This chain connects TRBV28 to TRBJ2-3; D remains ambiguous. The CDR3 length is 14 residues. Trimming pared 2 bases from V and 3 bases from J, leaving 9 bases between. Germline V CDR1 and CDR2: MDHEN, SYDVKM. CDR3 sequence (DNA): TGTGCCAGCAGTTTAGGACCCTATACAGATACGCAGTATTTT. This encodes CASSLGPYTDTQYF.

V and J are TRBV2 and TRBJ2-6; 10 bases map to TRBD1. Per the germline V gene, CDR1 is SNHLY and CDR2 is FYNNEI. The CDR3 spans 19 residues. Losses at the gene ends were 4 bases for V and 1 base for J; bases not matched to a gene: 10. The CDR3 bases are TGTGCCAGCAGTGCCGGCGCGGGACAGGGGATTTCTGGGGCCAACGTCCTGACTTTC. Residues: CASSAGAGQGISGANVLTF.

This clone has a single count. J is TRBJ2-1 and V is TRBV10-3; 8 nucleotides agree with TRBD2. V lost 6 bases and J lost 5; bases outside the gene matches: 9. Per the germline V gene, CDR1 is ENHRY and CDR2 is SYGVKD. The CDR3 consists of 15 residues. CDR3 protein: CAISRAAGGDNEQFF. CDR3 DNA: TGTGCCATCAGCCGGGCTGCGGGAGGAGACAATGAGCAGTTCTTC.

This clone was seen only a few times. The CDR3 DNA follows: TGCGCCAGCAGCCAAGATGGCGGGGGAGAAGAGACCCAGTACTTC. This sequence encodes CASSQDGGGEETQYF. V is TRBV4-1 and J is TRBJ2-5, with 7 bases identical to TRBD2. CDR1 is MGHRA, CDR2 YSYEKL, per germline. Germline trimming cut 0 bases from V and 3 bases from J; bases unmatched to any gene: 4. The CDR3 covers 15 residues.

To note about this clone: A junction end diverges from the germline sequence, so it may reflect a read error. The genes are TRBV27 and TRBJ1-1, with no clear D. Germline V gene lookup returns CDR1 MNHEY and CDR2 SMNVEV (reference sequence). The CDR3 length is 10 residues. Here the CDR3 reads CARSGTEAFF. The CDR3, as DNA: TGTGCCCGCAGCGGGACTGAAGCTTTCTTT.

The J gene is TRBJ2-7, the V gene TRBV13; 7 bases are a match to TRBD1. This CDR3 contains 13 residues. V trimming: 0 bases; J trimming: 6 bases; junction bases outside the gene matches: 2. Germline CDR1 reads PRHDT; CDR2 reads FYEKMQ (reference sequence). For the CDR3, the DNA is TGTGCCAGCAGCTTAGGACAGGGGCTCGAGCAGTACTTC. Protein sequence: CASSLGQGLEQYF.

V gene TRBV6-7 combines with J gene TRBJ2-7; 7 nucleotides align to TRBD1. TRBV6-7 is noted as an ORF with a role that remains uncertain. V lost 7 bases and J lost 2; bases outside the gene matches: 8. There are 14 residues in the CDR3. The CDR3 spells CASTAGTDTYEQYF. CDR3 coding DNA: TGTGCCAGCACCGCCGGGACAGACACCTACGAGCAGTACTTC.

The CDR3 coding sequence is TGTGCCAGCAGGGCGGGACTGGTTGGAAACACCATATATTTT. Its protein product is CASRAGLVGNTIYF. The chain links TRBV6-5 to TRBJ1-3; TRBD1 might be the D (5 bases). V lost 6 bases and J lost 3, with 12 bases in between. The germline V gene has CDR1 MNHEY and CDR2 SVGAGI. CDR3 size: 14 residues.

This clone showed up just once. This chain joins TRBV6-5 and TRBJ1-1; maybe TRBD1 (6 bases). V was clipped by 6 bases and J by 4 bases, with 12 bases between them. This CDR3 is built from 13 residues. The germline V gene encodes CDR1 MNHEY and CDR2 SVGAGI. CDR3 residues: CASSYTGSTEAFF. The CDR3 DNA reads TGTGCCAGCAGCTACACAGGGAGCACTGAAGCTTTCTTT.

The rearrangement uses TRBV6-5 and TRBJ1-1; D remains ambiguous. Per germline, CDR1 MNHEY and CDR2 SVGAGI. CDR3 length: 15 residues. Trimming shortened V by 7 bases and J by 4 bases, and 19 bases separated the two germline ends. CDR3 in amino acids: CASTDATGFVTEAFF. CDR3 nucleotides: TGTGCCAGCACCGACGCGACGGGTTTTGTCACTGAAGCTTTCTTT.

V is TRBV28 and J is TRBJ2-7; perhaps TRBD1 as D (6 bases). CDR1 is MDHEN and CDR2 is SYDVKM in the germline V gene. The CDR3 totals 17 residues. With 4 bases removed from V and 1 base from J, the gap between germline ends came to 20 bases. The CDR3 DNA sequence: TGTGCCAGCAGTTCCACCGGGACCAAGGGGGTATCCTACGAGCAGTACTTC. This translates into CASSSTGTKGVSYEQYF.

This clone was seen more than once but under ten times. V is TRBV5-1 and J is TRBJ2-7, with 8 bases fitting TRBD2. Germline assignment: CDR1 SGHRS and CDR2 YFSETQ. The CDR3 is 15 amino acids. V trimming: 0 bases; J trimming: 5 bases; junction bases outside the gene matches: 7. CDR3 sequence (DNA): TGCGCCAGCAGCTTGGTAGCGGGGACTTTCCACGAGCAGTACTTC. Protein: CASSLVAGTFHEQYF.

In DNA, the CDR3 is TGTGCCAGCAGCGAACAGGTGCTTAGCAATCAGCCCCAGCATTTT. It encodes CASSEQVLSNQPQHF. The V gene is TRBV7-8, the J gene TRBJ1-5, with a possible D match to TRBD1 (5 bases). This CDR3 has 15 amino acids. Germline V gene data show CDR1 as SGHVS and CDR2 as FQNEAQ. With 5 bases removed from V and 0 bases from J, the gap between germline ends came to 11 bases.

The chain carries TRBV7-9 and TRBJ1-4; perhaps TRBD1 as D (6 bases). Per the germline V gene, CDR1 is SEHNR and CDR2 is FQNEAQ (reference sequence). This CDR3 is 14 amino acids long. V was clipped by 4 bases and J by 8 bases, with 14 bases between them. For the CDR3, the DNA is TGTGCCAGCAGCTCCCGACAGGCCGTAGAAAAACTGTTTTTT. Amino acids: CASSSRQAVEKLFF. Looking up the rest from reference TRBV7-9 and TRBJ1-4 gives the full variable domain: DTGVSQNPRHKITKRGQNVTFRCDPISEHNRLYWYRQTLGQGPEFLTYFQNEAQLEKSRLLSDRFSAERPKGSFSTLEIQRTEQGDSAMYLCASSSRQAVEKLFFGSGTQLSVL.

This chain connects TRBV7-2 to TRBJ1-1, with D maybe TRBD1 (6 bases). Trimming left V 5 bases short and J 7 bases short, with 11 bases between. Per germline, CDR1 SGHTA and CDR2 FQGNSA. The CDR3 is 12 amino acids. The CDR3 DNA reads as TGTGCCAGCAGCACGGGCAGGGGTGAAGCTTTCTTT. It translates to CASSTGRGEAFF.

The V and J genes are TRBV2 and TRBJ2-7; perhaps TRBD2 as D (6 bases). CDR1 and CDR2 (germline): SNHLY, FYNNEI. The CDR3 consists of 15 residues. V lost 6 bases, J lost 0 bases, and 15 bases lay in between. The CDR3 DNA is TGTGCCAGCAGCGGCGGGGCCTCAAGCTCCTACGAGCAGTACTTC. It encodes CASSGGASSSYEQYF.

This chain links TRBV13 with TRBJ2-7; possible D gene TRBD1, 6 bases. Germline lookup yields CDR1 PRHDT and CDR2 FYEKMQ (reference sequence). The CDR3 loop spans 14 amino acids. Between the trimmed V and J ends, which lost 5 bases and 1 base, there was a span of 12 bases. The CDR3 sequence: CASSPNRDSYEQYF. The CDR3 DNA is TGTGCCAGCAGCCCCAACAGGGATTCCTACGAGCAGTACTTC.

The CDR3 DNA follows: TGTGCCAGCAGCTCAGACAGGGAGGAACTGTTTTTT. It codes for CASSSDREELFF. The chain couples TRBV7-9 to TRBJ1-4; 7 bases are shared with TRBD1. CDR3 length: 12 residues. Trimming took 4 bases from V and 12 from J; bases not matched to a gene: 5. Germline-derived CDR1 and CDR2 are SEHNR and FQNEAQ (reference sequence).

The chain joins TRBV30 to TRBJ2-5; D is unresolved. The CDR3 is made up of 12 amino acids. The germline V gene encodes CDR1 GTSNPN and CDR2 SVGIG (reference sequence). V lost 3 bases and J lost 9, with 14 bases in between. This chain's CDR3 is CAWRSPFEAQYF. The CDR3 nucleotides are TGTGCCTGGAGATCCCCGTTTGAGGCCCAGTACTTC.

This clone occurred once. The chain combines TRBV9 with TRBJ1-2; D gene ambiguous. Trimming took 3 bases from V and 4 from J, leaving 7 bases between them. CDR1 is SGDLS, CDR2 YYNGEE, per germline. The CDR3 spans 12 residues. Here the CDR3 reads CASSGTGYGYTF. In DNA, the CDR3 is TGTGCCAGCAGCGGGACGGGCTATGGCTACACCTTC.

This chain links TRBV6-5 with TRBJ2-2; the D gene is possibly TRBD2 (7 bases). Trimming took 11 bases from V and 6 from J, leaving 16 bases between them. The CDR3 is 13 residues long. Germline lookup yields CDR1 MNHEY and CDR2 SVGAGI. CDR3: CAGGGGQAGELFF. The DNA of the CDR3 is TGTGCCGGAGGGGGGGGGCAGGCCGGGGAGCTGTTTTTT.

The chain links TRBV29-1 to TRBJ1-3; D is undetermined. V gave up 5 bases and J gave up 2 bases, with 10 bases separating them. CDR3 length equals 13 residues. From germline, CDR1 is SQVTM and CDR2 ANQGSEA. This CDR3 reads CSVQGQPGNTIYF. The DNA of the CDR3 is TGCAGCGTTCAAGGGCAGCCTGGAAACACCATATATTTT.

CDR3 DNA sequence: TGTGCCAGCAGCCCACCAATGGCTCTAGCGGGACGCACAGATACGCAGTATTTT. It specifies CASSPPMALAGRTDTQYF. The chain uses TRBV21-1 and TRBJ2-3; TRBD2 reflects the table's D call only, with no check against the DNA. TRBV21-1 is a pseudogene segment. The CDR3 sequence is 18 residues long.

In this sample, this clone turned up many times. The chain uses TRBV28 and TRBJ1-5; D is undetermined. V gave up 3 bases and J gave up 1 base, with 10 bases separating them. In germline, CDR1 is MDHEN, CDR2 SYDVKM. This CDR3 has 15 residues. CDR3 nucleotides: TGTGCCAGCAGTTTTATTGGCGCGAGCAATCAGCCCCAGCATTTT. It encodes CASSFIGASNQPQHF.